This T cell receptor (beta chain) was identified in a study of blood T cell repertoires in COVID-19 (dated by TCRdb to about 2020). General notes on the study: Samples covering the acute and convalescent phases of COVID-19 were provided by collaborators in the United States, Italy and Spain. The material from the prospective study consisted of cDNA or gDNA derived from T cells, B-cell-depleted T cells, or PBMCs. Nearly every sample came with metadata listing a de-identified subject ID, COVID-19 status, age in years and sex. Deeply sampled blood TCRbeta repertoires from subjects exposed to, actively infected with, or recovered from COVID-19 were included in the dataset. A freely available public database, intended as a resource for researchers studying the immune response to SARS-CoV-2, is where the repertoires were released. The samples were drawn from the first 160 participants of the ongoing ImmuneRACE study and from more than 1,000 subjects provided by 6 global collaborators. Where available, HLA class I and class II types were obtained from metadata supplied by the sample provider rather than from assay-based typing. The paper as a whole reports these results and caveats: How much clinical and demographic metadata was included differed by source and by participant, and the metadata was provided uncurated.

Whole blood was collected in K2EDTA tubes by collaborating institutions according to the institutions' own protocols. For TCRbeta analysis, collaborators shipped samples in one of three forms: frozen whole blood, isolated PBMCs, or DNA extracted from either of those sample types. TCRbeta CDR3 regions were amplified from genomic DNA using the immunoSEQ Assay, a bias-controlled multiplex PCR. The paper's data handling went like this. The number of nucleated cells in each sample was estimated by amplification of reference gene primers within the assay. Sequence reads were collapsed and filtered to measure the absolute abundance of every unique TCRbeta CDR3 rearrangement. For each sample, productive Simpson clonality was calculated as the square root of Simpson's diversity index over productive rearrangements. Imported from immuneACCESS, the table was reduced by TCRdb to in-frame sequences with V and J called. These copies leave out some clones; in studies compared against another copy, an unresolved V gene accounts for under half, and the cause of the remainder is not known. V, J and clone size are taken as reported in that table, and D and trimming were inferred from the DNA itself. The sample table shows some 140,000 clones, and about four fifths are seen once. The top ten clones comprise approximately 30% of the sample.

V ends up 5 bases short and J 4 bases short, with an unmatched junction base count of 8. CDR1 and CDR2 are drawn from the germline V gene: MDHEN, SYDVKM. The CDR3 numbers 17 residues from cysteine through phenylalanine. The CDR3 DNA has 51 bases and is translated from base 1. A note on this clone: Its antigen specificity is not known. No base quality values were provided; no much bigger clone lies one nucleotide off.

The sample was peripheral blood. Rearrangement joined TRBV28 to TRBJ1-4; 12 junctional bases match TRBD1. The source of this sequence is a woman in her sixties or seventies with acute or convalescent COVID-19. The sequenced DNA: TGTGCCAGCAGTACCGGGACAGGGGGCGGTAGTAATGAAAAACTGTTTTTT. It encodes CASSTGTGGGSNEKLFF.